The TCR beta chain described here comes from a study of molecular identifiers for immune sequencing clone quantification. The V gene's germline CDR1 is SEHNR and CDR2 FQNEAQ (reference sequence). The CDR3 spans 15 residues. J lost 0 bases, V lost 5 bases, and 7 bases had no gene match. Findings and caveats of the study: Spiked Jurkat TCR RNA originating from one cell could reportedly be identified amid approximately 950,000 naive cells.

Each CDR3 protein gets one entry after TCRdb re-called the PCR reads with MiXCR. This sample has about 10,000 distinct CDR3 sequences; roughly 19% occur once, and the top ten carry 2% to 2.5%. Comment on this clonotype: The antigen is unknown. A read error may be the cause here, since a much bigger clone is one base away.

The chain carries TRBV7-9 and TRBJ2-7, with 7 bases fitting TRBD1. The sample was naive CD8+ T cells from blood, with Jurkat cell RNA spiked in. Specified subset: FACS-sorted CD8+CD4-CCR7+CD45RA+ naive T cells. The clonotype was recovered from a human donor in good health. Some libraries in this study had Jurkat cell RNA spiked in. The CDR3 reads CASSDPGTVSYEQYF. The CDR3 nucleotides read TGTGCCAGCAGCGATCCCGGGACAGTCTCCTACGAGCAGTACTTC.